These T cell receptor beta chains were read from a single sample in a study of shared clonotypes between healthy human individuals. Method: immunoSEQ multiplex PCR; TCRdb's copy keeps in-frame clones and lacks some. The sample has roughly 2,300,000 clones; around 92% are singletons. The material sequenced was naive CD4+ T cells from PBMCs. The source of these receptors is a man younger than 35 in good health. Some clones in this sample may be carry-over from other donors' samples. Each CDR3 is given with its conserved first and last residue. A D gene is named only where the DNA matches it firmly. A clone size is listed for some rows: how often the clone was seen (once, few, many), or a class if it is expanded.

NA	TRBV30	NA	TRBJ1-4	TGTGCCTGGATGGGGCAGGTTAATGAAAAACTGTTTTTT	CAWMGQVNEKLFF
once	TRBV5-1	NA	TRBJ2-4	TGCGCCAGCAGCTTGGCAAGTCCAGCCAAAAACATTCAGTACTTC	CASSLASPAKNIQYF
NA	TRBV29-1	NA	TRBJ2-7	TGCAGCGCTGGGCAGAGCGTTCGGTCCGAGCAGTACTTC	CSAGQSVRSEQYF
NA	TRBV6-1	NA	TRBJ2-3	TGTGCCAGCAGTGAAAATCTCTCGGTGGTTACGCAGTATTTT	CASSENLSVVTQYF
NA	TRBV2	NA	TRBJ1-5	TGTGCCAGCAGGGATCGATCGGGAGGGGATCAGCCCCAGCATTTT	CASRDRSGGDQPQHF
once	TRBV30	NA	TRBJ2-5	TGTGCCTGGAGTGTAGGGGGGGACAGGCAGTACTTC	CAWSVGGDRQYF
NA	TRBV29-1	TRBD2	TRBJ2-3	TGCAGCGCTACCGGGACTAGCGGGAGTAATATGCGCACAGATACGCAGTATTTT	CSATGTSGSNMRTDTQYF
NA	TRBV28	TRBD1	TRBJ2-7	TGTGCCAGCTACCAATCACCAGGGGGCTACGAGCAGTACTTC	CASYQSPGGYEQYF
NA	TRBV18	NA	TRBJ2-5	TGTGCCAGTCAGGGTCAGCAAGAGACCCAGTACTTC	CASQGQQETQYF
NA	TRBV28	NA	TRBJ1-2	TGTGCCAGCAGTTCTCGACAGATGGGCTATGGCTACACCTTC	CASSSRQMGYGYTF
once	TRBV6-5	NA	TRBJ1-2	TGTGCCAGCAGTCCTACGAAAGGTGTATATGGCTACACCTTC	CASSPTKGVYGYTF
NA	TRBV5-1	TRBD2	TRBJ2-7	TGCGCCAGCACCAACCCTAGCGGGAGTAGCGAGCAGTACTTC	CASTNPSGSSEQYF
NA	TRBV7-9	NA	TRBJ2-5	TGTGCCAGCACCCGAAGGGACGGGAGAGCAGAGACCCAGTACTTC	CASTRRDGRAETQYF
NA	TRBV7-2	TRBD2	TRBJ2-1	TGTGCCAGCAGCCCGGGACTAGCGGGGAACAATGAGCAGTTCTTC	CASSPGLAGNNEQFF